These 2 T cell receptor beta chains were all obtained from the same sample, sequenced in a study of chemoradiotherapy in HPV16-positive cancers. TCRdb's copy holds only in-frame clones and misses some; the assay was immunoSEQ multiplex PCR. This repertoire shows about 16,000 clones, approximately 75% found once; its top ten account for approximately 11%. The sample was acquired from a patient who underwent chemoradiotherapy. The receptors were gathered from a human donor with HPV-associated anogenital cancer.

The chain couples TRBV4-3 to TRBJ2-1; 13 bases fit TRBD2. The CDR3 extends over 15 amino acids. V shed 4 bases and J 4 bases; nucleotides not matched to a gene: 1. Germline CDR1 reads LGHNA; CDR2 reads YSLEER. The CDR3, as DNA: TGCGCCAGCAGCCGGGGACTAGCGGGGTACAATGAGCAGTTCTTC. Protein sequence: CASSRGLAGYNEQFF.

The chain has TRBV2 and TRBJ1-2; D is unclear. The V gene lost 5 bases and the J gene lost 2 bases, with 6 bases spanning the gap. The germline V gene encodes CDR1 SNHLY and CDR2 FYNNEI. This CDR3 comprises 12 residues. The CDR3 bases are TGTGCCAGCAGTCCCTTAAACTATGGCTACACCTTC. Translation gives CASSPLNYGYTF.